The 20 T cell receptor beta chains below were found in one sample sequenced in a study of beta chain features in type 1 diabetes. Expressed TCRB transcripts were sequenced, since all the RNA that had been isolated was reverse transcribed. Clones were sequenced by immunoSEQ multiplex PCR, and TCRdb holds only the in-frame ones, with some missing. The sample holds a few hundred thousand clones, 9.6% seen once. The specimen sequenced was naive CD4+ T cells from blood. The source of these receptors is a woman aged 18-29 years in good health.

This clone was seen a few times. The chain combines TRBV28 with TRBJ1-2, with D possibly TRBD1 on 6 matching bases. Germline lookup yields CDR1 MDHEN and CDR2 SYDVKM. V was shortened by 2 bases and J by 2 bases, with 15 bases between the two germline ends. This CDR3 has 16 amino acids. CDR3 in amino acids: CASSLTGWGQNYGYTF. CDR3 DNA sequence: TGTGCCAGCAGTTTAACTGGTTGGGGGCAAAACTATGGCTACACCTTC.

This clone was counted a few times. The chain is built from TRBV7-2 and TRBJ1-1; no definite D call. Germline CDR1 reads SGHTA; CDR2 reads FQGNSA. The ends were cut back, 1 base at V and 6 bases at J, with 12 bases in the middle. The CDR3 runs to 14 residues. Written as DNA, the CDR3 is TGTGCCAGCAGCTTAGAAGTAGGGAGTCCTGAAGCTTTCTTT. This codes for CASSLEVGSPEAFF.

V usage is TRBV19 and J usage is TRBJ1-2; D remains unclear. This CDR3 comprises 13 residues. Trimming removed 5 bases from V and 3 bases from J, with 10 bases in between. Germline CDR1 and CDR2: LNHDA and SQIVND (reference sequence). CDR3 in DNA: TGTGCCAGTAGTCCGACAAGAGACTATGGCTACACCTTC. It specifies CASSPTRDYGYTF.

This clone was counted between two and nine times. The gene calls are TRBV9 and TRBJ1-1; 7 bases match TRBD1. CDR3 size: 13 residues. Germline values: CDR1 SGDLS, CDR2 YYNGEE. Germline trimming cut 4 bases from V and 4 bases from J; bases unmatched to any gene: 4. CDR3 nucleotide sequence: TGTGCCAGCAGCCCTGACAGGGTCACTGAAGCTTTCTTT. Translated, it gives CASSPDRVTEAFF.

This chain uses TRBV7-3 with TRBJ2-7; D is possibly TRBD2 (5 bases). Germline V CDR1 and CDR2: SGHTA, FQGTGA. CDR3 length: 15 amino acids. V lost 2 bases and J 3 bases, leaving 14 bases between the germline ends. Here the CDR3 DNA reads TGTGCCAGCAGCTTAGACAACCACCGGGGCTACGAGCAGTACTTC. As protein: CASSLDNHRGYEQYF. The variable domain in full, with the rest retrieved from reference TRBV7-3 and TRBJ2-7, is GAGVSQTPSNKVTEKGKYVELRCDPISGHTALYWYRQSLGQGPEFLIYFQGTGAADDSGLPNDRFFAVRPEGSVSTLKIQRTERGDSAVYLCASSLDNHRGYEQYFGPGTRLTVT.

This clone was counted only a few times. This rearrangement joins TRBV19 to TRBJ1-5, with D possibly TRBD1 on 5 matching bases. Germline-derived CDR1 and CDR2 are LNHDA and SQIVND (reference sequence). The CDR3 is made up of 16 amino acids. V was clipped by 10 bases and J by 2 bases, with 21 bases between them. The CDR3 bases are TGTGCCACTGACTGGAGGGGCGAGGGAGGCAATCAGCCCCAGCATTTT. As protein: CATDWRGEGGNQPQHF.

The V gene is TRBV30, the J gene TRBJ1-5; the D gene is possibly TRBD1 (5 bases). The CDR3 consists of 13 residues. In germline, CDR1 is GTSNPN, CDR2 SVGIG (reference sequence). With 0 bases removed from V and 3 bases from J, the gap between germline ends came to 6 bases. Written as DNA, the CDR3 is TGTGCCTGGAGTGTAGGGGCCAATCAGCCCCAGCATTTT. This gives the protein CAWSVGANQPQHF.

This clone was picked up a small number of times. This chain links TRBV5-4 with TRBJ2-1; TRBD2 aligns across 9 bases. CDR3 size: 16 residues. V shed 4 bases and J 10 bases; nucleotides not matched to a gene: 15. The V gene's germline CDR1 is SGHNT and CDR2 YYREEE (reference sequence). Here the CDR3 reads CASSTVSGTSYFEQFF. In DNA form, the CDR3 reads TGTGCCAGCAGCACGGTCTCAGGGACTAGCTACTTCGAGCAGTTCTTC.

The V call is TRBV4-2, the J call TRBJ1-3; D is unresolved. This CDR3 spans 14 amino acids. The germline gives CDR1 LGHNA, CDR2 YNFKEQ. Trimming pared 0 bases from V and 4 bases from J, leaving 7 bases between. The CDR3: CASSQDRGGNTIYF. The CDR3 DNA reads TGTGCCAGCAGCCAAGATCGGGGAGGAAACACCATATATTTT.

This clone was seen a handful of times. This rearrangement joins TRBV9 to TRBJ1-6, with 9 nucleotides matching TRBD1. Germline V CDR1 and CDR2: SGDLS, YYNGEE. The CDR3 consists of 17 residues. With V trimmed by 0 bases and J by 6 bases, 7 bases remained unmatched. The CDR3 protein is CASSVGTGGYTNSPLHF. The CDR3 region has the DNA TGTGCCAGCAGCGTAGGTACAGGGGGCTATACTAATTCACCCCTCCACTTT.

The CDR3 reads CASTPTAGGGYEQYF. The CDR3 bases are TGTGCCAGCACCCCGACAGCCGGGGGTGGATACGAGCAGTACTTC. The chain is built from TRBV5-4 and TRBJ2-7, with TRBD2 as a possible D gene (6 bases). The CDR3 has 15 amino acids. Per the germline V gene, CDR1 is SGHNT and CDR2 is YYREEE (reference sequence). V lost 6 bases to trimming and J lost 4 bases, with 20 bases between them.

The V call is TRBV6-6, the J call TRBJ1-1, with 9 bases aligning to TRBD1. The V gene's germline CDR1 is MNHNY and CDR2 SVGAGI (reference sequence). This CDR3 is built from 15 residues. V shed 6 bases, J shed 1 base, and the junction held 6 bases outside the gene matches. The CDR3 is CASRSPGQGNTEAFF. The CDR3 coding sequence is TGTGCCAGCAGGAGCCCGGGACAGGGGAACACTGAAGCTTTCTTT.

The V call is TRBV5-4, the J call TRBJ1-2; TRBD1 matches 9 bases. Trimming at V came to 4 bases and at J to 4 bases, leaving 8 bases not matched to a gene. Germline lookup yields CDR1 SGHNT and CDR2 YYREEE (reference sequence). This CDR3 is built from 15 residues. CDR3 sequence reads: CASSINRGPFYGYTF. CDR3 in DNA: TGTGCCAGCAGCATTAACAGGGGGCCCTTCTATGGCTACACCTTC.

The genes are TRBV28 and TRBJ2-7; a possible D gene is TRBD2 (5 bases). Germline V lookup: CDR1 MDHEN, CDR2 SYDVKM. Trimming left V 5 bases short and J 2 bases short, with 22 bases between. The length of the CDR3 is 17 residues. CDR3 DNA: TGTGCCAGCAGTGCCGCGGGCCGCCCTGAGCGAGCCTACGAGCAGTACTTC. Amino acid sequence: CASSAAGRPERAYEQYF.

This clone was recorded a few times. The J gene is TRBJ2-1, the V gene TRBV5-1, with D maybe TRBD1 (6 bases). The CDR3 has 14 amino acids. V was pared by 4 bases and J by 5 bases, with 13 bases between. From germline, CDR1 is SGHRS and CDR2 YFSETQ. The CDR3 protein is CASSDGQPDNEQFF. CDR3 bases: TGCGCCAGCAGCGATGGACAGCCAGACAATGAGCAGTTCTTC.

This chain connects TRBV6-6 to TRBJ2-7; D unresolved. V lost 5 bases to trimming and J lost 3 bases, with 11 bases between them. From germline, CDR1 is MNHNY and CDR2 SVGAGI (reference sequence). The CDR3 is 13 amino acids. CDR3 coding DNA: TGTGCCAGCAGTCCAGGAAGTATCTACGAGCAGTACTTC. Residues: CASSPGSIYEQYF.

The rearrangement uses TRBV5-1 and TRBJ1-2, with D uncertain. CDR1 is SGHRS, CDR2 YFSETQ, per germline. This CDR3 comprises 13 residues. Trimming cost V 5 bases and J 4 bases, with 12 bases left between them. The CDR3 loop reads CASSPTPTYGYTF. The CDR3 DNA is TGCGCCAGCAGTCCGACACCAACCTATGGCTACACCTTC.

The chain uses TRBV5-1 and TRBJ2-7; the match to TRBD1 covers 7 bases. J gave up 2 bases and V 4 bases, and 9 bases lay outside the gene matches. CDR3 length: 15 residues. Germline assignment: CDR1 SGHRS and CDR2 YFSETQ. CDR3 sequence (DNA): TGCGCCAGCAGCCAAATGCGGACAGGAACCTACGAGCAGTACTTC. Amino acid sequence: CASSQMRTGTYEQYF.

In its sample, this clone was seen a few times. V and J are TRBV21-1 and TRBJ2-3; the D call TRBD1 from the table was never checked on the DNA. TRBV21-1 is deemed a pseudogene. The CDR3 loop spans 14 amino acids. The CDR3 loop reads CASSGQGSPDTQYF. Here the CDR3 DNA reads TGTGCCAGCAGCGGACAGGGGAGTCCGGATACGCAGTATTTT.

The chain has TRBV29-1 and TRBJ1-1; D is possibly TRBD1 (6 bases). The CDR3 length is 15 residues. Trimming left V 8 bases short and J 0 bases short, with 19 bases between. CDR1 is SQVTM and CDR2 is ANQGSEA in the germline V gene. The CDR3 region is CSLSGTSSMNTEAFF. The DNA for the CDR3 is TGCAGCCTGTCCGGGACAAGTTCGATGAACACTGAAGCTTTCTTT.